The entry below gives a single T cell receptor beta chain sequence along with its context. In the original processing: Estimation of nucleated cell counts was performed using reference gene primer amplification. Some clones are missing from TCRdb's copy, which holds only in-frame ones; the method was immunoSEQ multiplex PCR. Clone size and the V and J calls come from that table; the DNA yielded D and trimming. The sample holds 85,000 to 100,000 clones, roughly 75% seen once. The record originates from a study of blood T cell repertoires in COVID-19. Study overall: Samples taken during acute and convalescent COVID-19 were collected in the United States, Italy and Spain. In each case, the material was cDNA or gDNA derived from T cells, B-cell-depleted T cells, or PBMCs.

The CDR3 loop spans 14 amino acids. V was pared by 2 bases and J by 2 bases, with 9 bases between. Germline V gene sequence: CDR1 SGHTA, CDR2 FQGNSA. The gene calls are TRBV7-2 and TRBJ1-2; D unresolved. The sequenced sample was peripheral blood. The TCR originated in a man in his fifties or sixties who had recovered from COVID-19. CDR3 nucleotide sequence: TGTGCCAGCAGCTTACAGACATCCAACTATGGCTACACCTTC. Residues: CASSLQTSNYGYTF. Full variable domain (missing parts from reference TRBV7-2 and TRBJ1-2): GAGVSQSPSNKVTEKGKDVELRCDPISGHTALYWYRQSLGQGLEFLIYFQGNSAPDKSGLPSDRFSAERTGGSVSTLTIQRTQQEDSAVYLCASSLQTSNYGYTFGSGTRLTVV.